The 14 T cell receptor beta chains below come from one sample, sequenced in a study of regulatory T cells in long-lasting Graves disease. Arm-PCR with iRepertoire HTBI primers amplified the CDR3 regions for these TCR beta libraries. TCRdb reanalysed the multiplex PCR reads using MiXCR and keeps one entry per CDR3 protein. Among approximately 350,000 distinct CDR3 sequences, approximately 10% were seen once, and the ten largest hold approximately 17%. As for time point: newly diagnosed GD, antithyroid drugs for less than 3 months. There was RNA extracted from PBMCs, and the TCR library was made from it. The sample also formed part of further work on T cells in Graves' hyperthyroidism and ophthalmopathy.

The source material was peripheral blood mononuclear cells (PBMCs), sampled at new diagnosis, from a patient treated with antithyroid drugs. The receptors here all came from a woman in her late teens or twenties with Graves disease.

The table lists this clonotype with many counts. The chain links TRBV30 to TRBJ1-6, with a tentative D call TRBD1 (5 bases). The germline gives CDR1 GTSNPN, CDR2 SVGIG (reference sequence). V was shortened by 6 bases and J by 9 bases, with 9 bases between the two germline ends. There are 11 residues in the CDR3. The CDR3 protein is CACQGISPLHF. The CDR3 nucleotides are TGTGCCTGCCAGGGAATTTCACCCCTCCACTTT.

This clonotype was counted once. With a much larger clone just one base away, this may be a read error. No conserved phenylalanine or tryptophan is present at the end of the CDR3, so a read error is the likely explanation. The rearrangement links TRBV20-1 to TRBJ2-1; 7 bases are a match to TRBD1. Germline assignment: CDR1 DFQATT and CDR2 SNEGSKA (reference sequence). The CDR3 runs 15 residues. V lost 5 bases to trimming and J lost 6 bases; unmatched junction nucleotides: 13. The CDR3 coding sequence is TGCAGTGCTTTTCCCAGGGGGTTTATGGGCAATGAGCAGTTCATC. Translating gives CSAFPRGFMGNEQFI.

The chain recombines TRBV7-9 with TRBJ1-1, with D possibly matching TRBD1 (6 bases). In germline, CDR1 is SEHNR, CDR2 FQNEAQ (reference sequence). The V gene lost 4 bases and the J gene lost 2 bases, with 11 bases spanning the gap. The CDR3 is 14 amino acids. The CDR3 sequence: CASSSWTANTEAFF. CDR3 DNA: TGTGCCAGCAGCTCCTGGACAGCTAACACTGAAGCTTTCTTT.

This clonotype came up many times. The chain employs TRBV6-2 or TRBV6-3 and TRBJ2-5, with 14 bases fitting TRBD2. The length of the CDR3 is 20 residues. J was trimmed by 3 bases and V by 1 base; bases with no gene match: 13. Germline CDR1 and CDR2: MNHEY and SVGEGT. The CDR3 sequence is CASSYWVGGTSGGYEETQYF. CDR3 sequence (DNA): TGTGCCAGCAGTTACTGGGTCGGCGGGACTAGCGGGGGCTATGAAGAGACCCAGTACTTC.

This clonotype was seen ten or more times. The chain uses TRBV27 and TRBJ1-6; D is undetermined. V was clipped by 6 bases and J by 9 bases, with 15 bases between them. The CDR3 is made up of 14 amino acids. The germline V gene has CDR1 MNHEY and CDR2 SMNVEV (reference sequence). For the CDR3, the DNA is TGTGCCAGCAGCGCCGGGGTCCGGAGTTCACCCCTCCACTTT. Translation: CASSAGVRSSPLHF.

This clonotype was recorded many times. V gene TRBV29-1 combines with J gene TRBJ1-1; D unresolved. The CDR3 is made up of 10 amino acids. V was shortened by 6 bases and J by 5 bases, with 7 bases between the two germline ends. Germline V lookup: CDR1 SQVTM, CDR2 ANQGSEA. CDR3: CSVLGTEAFF. The CDR3 nucleotides are TGCAGCGTGCTGGGAACTGAAGCTTTCTTT.

V usage is TRBV9 and J usage is TRBJ2-5, with 12 bases matching TRBD2. The CDR3 runs 17 residues. In germline, CDR1 is SGDLS, CDR2 YYNGEE. With V trimmed by 3 bases and J by 2 bases, 8 bases remained unmatched. CDR3 DNA sequence: TGTGCCAGCAGCGCGTACCTCCTAGCGGGGGGGCAAGAGACCCAGTACTTC. Residues: CASSAYLLAGGQETQYF.

The CDR3 DNA sequence: TGCAGCGTCCGGGACGGGGCCTCCTACGAGCAGTACTTC. Its translation is CSVRDGASYEQYF. The chain employs TRBV29-1 and TRBJ2-7; D is possibly TRBD1 or TRBD2 (5 bases each). CDR3 length equals 13 residues. Germline V gene data show CDR1 as SQVTM and CDR2 as ANQGSEA. The V and J ends lost 6 bases and 0 bases respectively, with 12 bases between them.

This clonotype was detected ten times or more. For the CDR3, the DNA is TGTGCCAGCGCTTGGGGTCTATATGGCTACACCTTC. This codes for CASAWGLYGYTF. V gene TRBV7-9 combines with J gene TRBJ1-2; D unclear. The CDR3 totals 12 residues. V lost 8 bases to trimming and J lost 5 bases, with 12 bases between them. CDR1 and CDR2 (germline): SEHNR, FQNEAQ (reference sequence).

This clonotype was detected a few times. The CDR3 sequence: CASTLRRGLEQFF. As DNA, the CDR3 is TGTGCCAGTACCCTCAGGAGGGGATTAGAGCAGTTCTTC. The chain is built from TRBV19 and TRBJ2-1; D might be TRBD2 (6 bases). Germline CDR1 reads LNHDA; CDR2 reads SQIVND (reference sequence). Deletions cut 7 bases from V and 10 bases from J, with 17 bases between. The CDR3 totals 13 residues. The entire variable domain, with the rest obtained from reference TRBV19 and TRBJ2-1, is as follows: DGGITQSPKYLFRKEGQNVTLSCEQNLNHDAMYWYRQDPGQGLRLIYYSQIVNDFQKGDIAEGYSVSREKKESFPLTVTSAQKNPTAFYLCASTLRRGLEQFFGPGTRLTVL.

At least ten counts were recorded for this clonotype. V and J are TRBV7-8 and TRBJ2-7; TRBD2 is a possible D gene (7 bases). Trimming removed 4 bases at V and 4 bases at J, with 14 bases between. Germline CDR1 is SGHVS and CDR2 is FQNEAQ. This CDR3 is built from 14 residues. CDR3 nucleotide sequence: TGTGCCAGCAGCTGGACTCGGGGGGCTTACGAGCAGTACTTC. The encoded protein is CASSWTRGAYEQYF.

This clonotype was detected many times. The rearrangement uses TRBV10-3 and TRBJ2-4, with D uncertain. This CDR3 has 18 amino acids. Germline CDR1 reads ENHRY; CDR2 reads SYGVKD. Trimming removed 0 bases at V and 0 bases at J, with 15 bases between. In nucleotides, the CDR3 is TGTGCCATCAGTGAGTCGAAGATGGGCCGACCAGCCAAAAACATTCAGTACTTC. Protein product: CAISESKMGRPAKNIQYF.

This clonotype showed up many times. The chain links TRBV18 to TRBJ2-1; 7 nucleotides line up with TRBD1. Germline V gives CDR1 KGHSH, CDR2 LQKENI. J lost 2 bases, V lost 4 bases, and 8 bases had no gene match. This CDR3 has 16 amino acids. The CDR3 DNA follows: TGTGCCAGCTCACTAGCCGGGACAGCCACCTACAATGAGCAGTTCTTC. Translated: CASSLAGTATYNEQFF.

This clonotype was observed at least ten times. The chain uses TRBV11-2 and TRBJ1-4; TRBD1 aligns across 7 bases. With 3 bases clipped from V and 7 bases from J, the junction kept 5 bases outside the gene matches. Germline-derived CDR1 and CDR2 are SGHAT and FQNNGV. The CDR3 runs to 14 residues. The CDR3 DNA follows: TGTGCCAGCAGCTTTGACAGGGTTGGTGAAAAACTGTTTTTT. Protein product: CASSFDRVGEKLFF.